Following are 28 T cell receptor beta chains from one sample sequenced in a study of early T cells in non-severe SARS-CoV-2 infection. TCRdb reprocessed the 5' RACE reads with MiXCR, giving one entry per CDR3 protein. This table has 30,000 to 45,000 distinct CDR3 sequences, about 9.3% appearing once. Sample: whole blood. These receptors were obtained from an adult who was a healthcare worker with PCR-confirmed SARS-CoV-2 infection or an uninfected control (not recorded which).

The chain recombines TRBV11-1 with TRBJ2-1; D perhaps matches TRBD2 (6 bases). The CDR3 has 15 residues. The V end was cut by 6 bases, the J end by 3 bases, with 15 bases between. CDR1 is SGHAT, CDR2 FQDESV, per germline (reference sequence). The CDR3 sequence is CASRRQGLNYNEQFF. In DNA, the CDR3 is TGTGCCAGCAGGCGTCAGGGACTGAACTACAATGAGCAGTTCTTC.

This clonotype was observed a handful of times. This rearrangement joins TRBV20-1 to TRBJ1-5; TRBD1 matches 8 bases. Germline CDR1 is DFQATT and CDR2 is SNEGSKA (reference sequence). The junction had 11 bases not matched to a gene; V was cut back by 3 bases and J by 4 bases. This CDR3 has 16 amino acids. The CDR3 spells CSASAQAGGTNQPQHF. CDR3 DNA: TGCAGTGCTAGCGCTCAGGCAGGGGGCACTAATCAGCCCCAGCATTTT.

This clonotype appeared a few times. The rearrangement uses TRBV29-1 and TRBJ2-7, with D perhaps TRBD1 (6 bases). The V and J ends lost 6 bases and 3 bases respectively, with 12 bases between them. From germline, CDR1 is SQVTM and CDR2 ANQGSEA. This CDR3 contains 12 residues. CDR3 sequence (DNA): TGCAGCGTCAAGGGACACCACTACGAGCAGTACTTC. It encodes CSVKGHHYEQYF.

This clonotype was seen at least ten times. The rearrangement uses TRBV7-8 and TRBJ2-3; D is perhaps TRBD1 (6 bases). Trimming removed 5 bases at V and 5 bases at J, with 20 bases between. This CDR3 contains 16 residues. Germline V gene data show CDR1 as SGHVS and CDR2 as FQNEAQ. In DNA form, the CDR3 reads TGTGCCAGCAGCCCGAACAGATTCCCCAGGGGAGATACGCAGTATTTT. This sequence encodes CASSPNRFPRGDTQYF.

This clonotype appeared many times. The chain recombines TRBV7-8 with TRBJ2-3, with 12 bases matching TRBD2. Looked up from germline, CDR1 is SGHVS and CDR2 is FQNEAQ. V shed 2 bases, J shed 0 bases, and the junction held 6 bases outside the gene matches. CDR3 length: 18 residues. DNA for the CDR3: TGTGCCAGCAGCTTAAGGACTAGCGGGGCCCCTAGCACAGATACGCAGTATTTT. Encoded protein: CASSLRTSGAPSTDTQYF.

Many counts were recorded for this clonotype. CDR3 region: CASSLAMGQGLNTEAFF. For the CDR3, the DNA is TGTGCCAGCAGCTTAGCGATGGGACAGGGCCTGAACACTGAAGCTTTCTTT. This rearrangement joins TRBV7-2 to TRBJ1-1; 9 bases map to TRBD1. Trimming took 0 bases from V and 0 from J; bases not matched to a gene: 5. The V gene's germline CDR1 is SGHTA and CDR2 FQGNSA. The CDR3 loop spans 17 amino acids.

To note about this clonotype: A much larger clone is a single base away; this may be a read error. It is likely a read error, because the conserved phenylalanine at the end of the CDR3 is missing. The chain employs TRBV7-9 and TRBJ2-1, with D hard to call. There are 13 residues in the CDR3. Per germline, CDR1 SEHNR and CDR2 FQNEAQ (reference sequence). V was pared by 1 base and J by 9 bases, with 10 bases between. CDR3 protein: CASSLGAYGEQFY. In nucleotides, the CDR3 is TGTGCCAGCAGCTTAGGGGCGTACGGTGAGCAGTTCTAC.

This clonotype was recorded a few times. This chain uses TRBV19 with TRBJ1-6; the D gene is possibly TRBD1 (6 bases). The V gene lost 4 bases and the J gene lost 5 bases, with 9 bases spanning the gap. Germline V lookup: CDR1 LNHDA, CDR2 SQIVND (reference sequence). This CDR3 has 14 residues. The CDR3 bases are TGTGCCAGTAGTACGGGACAAAATAATTCACCCCTCCACTTT. This encodes CASSTGQNNSPLHF.

The rearrangement uses TRBV28 and TRBJ2-1; 9 nucleotides agree with TRBD2. The CDR3 is 12 residues long. The V gene end was trimmed by 10 bases and the J gene end by 6 bases; junction bases not matched to a gene: 4. Looked up from germline, CDR1 is MDHEN and CDR2 is SYDVKM. The CDR3 DNA reads as TGTGCCACTGGACTAGCGATCAATGAGCAGTTCTTC. The encoded protein is CATGLAINEQFF.

This clonotype was recorded at least ten times. This chain joins TRBV21-1 and TRBJ2-6; the table's D call, TRBD1, has no DNA check behind it. TRBV21-1 is designated a pseudogene. The length of the CDR3 is 18 residues. The CDR3 spells CASSTSGQGATGANVLTF. CDR3 in DNA: TGTGCCAGCAGCACATCCGGACAGGGGGCTACTGGGGCCAACGTCCTGACTTTC.

The chain links TRBV10-3 to TRBJ1-2; 7 nucleotides agree with TRBD1. In germline, CDR1 is ENHRY, CDR2 SYGVKD. The CDR3 is 13 residues long. V trimming: 5 bases; J trimming: 8 bases; junction bases outside the gene matches: 8. The CDR3 loop is CAISSTGVEGYTF. The CDR3 DNA reads TGTGCCATCAGTAGCACAGGGGTTGAAGGCTACACCTTC.

This clonotype was seen many times. The chain uses TRBV18 and TRBJ2-3; D unresolved. V lost 3 bases and J lost 2, with 15 bases in between. CDR1 is KGHSH, CDR2 LQKENI, per germline. This CDR3 comprises 16 residues. CDR3 sequence (DNA): TGTGCCAGCTCACCGCCGAGTGCTGGGGACACAGATACGCAGTATTTT. Protein: CASSPPSAGDTDTQYF.

The chain couples TRBV7-2 to TRBJ1-5; D is possibly TRBD1 (6 bases). V shed 5 bases and J shed 6 bases, with 14 bases lying between them. Germline CDR1 is SGHTA and CDR2 is FQGNSA. This CDR3 comprises 14 residues. CDR3 sequence (DNA): TGTGCCAGCAGCCTACAGGGAACGGGTCAGCCCCAGCATTTT. It translates to CASSLQGTGQPQHF.

This clonotype was recorded a few times. CDR3 protein: CASSDRGGESGYTF. In DNA form, the CDR3 reads TGTGCCAGCAGTGATAGGGGGGGGGAGTCAGGCTACACCTTC. The rearrangement links TRBV6-1 to TRBJ1-2, with a possible D match to TRBD1 (6 bases). CDR1 is MNHNS and CDR2 is SASEGT in the germline V gene. The germline V and J ends were trimmed by 3 bases and 8 bases, with 16 bases remaining between them. The CDR3 is made up of 14 amino acids.

This clonotype was counted ten times or more. CDR3 coding DNA: TGCAGCGTTGCCAGGGGGAACTATGGCTACACCTTC. Its protein product is CSVARGNYGYTF. The chain employs TRBV29-1 and TRBJ1-2; 7 nucleotides match TRBD1. CDR3 length: 12 amino acids. The V gene end was trimmed by 4 bases and the J gene end by 2 bases; junction bases not matched to a gene: 1. Looked up from germline, CDR1 is SQVTM and CDR2 is ANQGSEA. Together with reference TRBV29-1 and TRBJ1-2, the CDR3 gives the full variable domain: SAVISQKPSRDICQRGTSLTIQCQVDSQVTMMFWYRQQPGQSLTLIATANQGSEATYESGFVIDKFPISRPNLTFSTLTVSNMSPEDSSIYLCSVARGNYGYTFGSGTRLTVV.

This clonotype turned up a few times. This rearrangement joins TRBV5-1 to TRBJ2-7; D uncertain. The CDR3 extends over 14 amino acids. Trimming took off 0 bases at V and 0 bases at J, with 7 bases between the two ends. Germline-derived CDR1 and CDR2 are SGHRS and YFSETQ. CDR3 residues: CASSLEPSSYEQYF. The DNA for the CDR3 is TGCGCCAGCAGCTTGGAGCCGAGCTCCTACGAGCAGTACTTC.

This clonotype came up many times. The chain has TRBV4-3 and TRBJ2-1, with 8 bases identical to TRBD2. The V gene's germline CDR1 is LGHNA and CDR2 YSLEER. With V trimmed by 0 bases and J by 8 bases, 6 bases remained unmatched. This CDR3 region has 15 residues. CDR3 sequence (DNA): TGCGCCAGCAGCCAAGATCTGAGCGGGGGAGATGAGCAGTTCTTC. Translation: CASSQDLSGGDEQFF.

The rearrangement uses TRBV7-2 and TRBJ1-1; TRBD1 matches at 8 bases. The V gene's germline CDR1 is SGHTA and CDR2 FQGNSA. The CDR3 is 18 residues long. Losses at the gene ends were 3 bases for V and 1 base for J; bases not matched to a gene: 13. The CDR3 here is CASSFMFRGRRENTEAFF. Written as DNA, the CDR3 is TGTGCCAGCAGCTTTATGTTCAGGGGGCGACGGGAGAACACTGAAGCTTTCTTT.

The genes are TRBV4-3 and TRBJ2-2; D is unclear. CDR3 length: 14 amino acids. CDR1 and CDR2 (germline): LGHNA, YSLEER. The ends were cut back, 1 base at V and 8 bases at J, with 11 bases in the middle. The CDR3 protein is CASSQGPREGELFF. CDR3 bases: TGCGCCAGCAGCCAAGGACCCCGTGAAGGGGAGCTGTTTTTT.

Many counts were recorded for this clonotype. J is TRBJ2-1 and V is TRBV6-5; no reliable D call. V lost 5 bases, J lost 9 bases, and 20 bases lay in between. The CDR3 is 15 residues long. The germline V gene encodes CDR1 MNHEY and CDR2 SVGAGI. The CDR3 here is CASSGPPPAPREQFF. DNA for the CDR3: TGTGCCAGCAGTGGACCACCGCCGGCCCCCCGTGAGCAGTTCTTC.

The rearrangement uses TRBV30 and TRBJ1-6; TRBD1 might be the D (5 bases). Trimming removed 4 bases from V and 5 bases from J, with 15 bases in between. The germline V gene encodes CDR1 GTSNPN and CDR2 SVGIG (reference sequence). The CDR3 loop spans 15 amino acids. DNA of the CDR3: TGTGCCTGGAAGATTCGGGGGGTTGATAATTCACCCCTCCACTTT. Translation: CAWKIRGVDNSPLHF.

This clonotype was counted many times. The chain couples TRBV7-3 to TRBJ2-2, with TRBD1 identical over 11 bases. Unmatched junction bases numbered 8, after V lost 5 bases and J lost 6 bases. The CDR3 is 16 amino acids. The V gene's germline CDR1 is SGHTA and CDR2 FQGTGA. The CDR3 loop reads CASSLLPGQGAGELFF. The DNA of the CDR3 is TGTGCCAGCAGCCTCCTGCCGGGACAGGGGGCCGGGGAGCTGTTTTTT.

This clonotype has a handful of counts. This rearrangement joins TRBV12-3 or TRBV12-4 to TRBJ1-1; 12 bases line up with TRBD1. CDR3 length: 18 residues. V was pared by 0 bases and J by 4 bases, with 9 bases of the junction left unmatched. The CDR3 coding sequence is TGTGCCAGCAGTTTAGCCACCGGGACAGGGGGCATGAGCACTGAAGCTTTCTTT. Its protein product is CASSLATGTGGMSTEAFF.

This clonotype was seen at least ten times. This chain joins TRBV27 and TRBJ1-5; D call uncertain. Between the trimmed V and J ends, which lost 6 bases and 10 bases, there was a span of 16 bases. CDR1 is MNHEY, CDR2 SMNVEV, per germline (reference sequence). The CDR3 extends over 13 amino acids. The CDR3 DNA is TGTGCCAGCAGCCCAACCCTAGGTGCACCCCAGCATTTT. Residues: CASSPTLGAPQHF.

This clonotype was counted at least ten times. The chain uses TRBV5-3 and TRBJ2-1; D is unclear. TRBV5-3 qualifies as an ORF whose function is uncertain. The V and J ends lost 0 bases and 7 bases respectively, with 8 bases between them. The CDR3 totals 13 residues. CDR3 protein: CARSLGTENEQFF. The DNA for the CDR3 is TGTGCCAGAAGCTTGGGAACAGAAAATGAGCAGTTCTTC.

The V and J genes are TRBV7-9 and TRBJ1-1, with a tentative D call TRBD1 (6 bases). Trimming left V 2 bases short and J 1 base short, with 11 bases between. The CDR3 is 15 residues long. CDR1 is SEHNR, CDR2 FQNEAQ, per germline (reference sequence). The CDR3 protein is CASSLTGTQNTEAFF. The CDR3 DNA follows: TGTGCCAGCAGCTTAACGGGGACACAGAACACTGAAGCTTTCTTT. The full variable domain, its missing parts supplied by reference TRBV7-9 and TRBJ1-1, is DTGVSQNPRHKITKRGQNVTFRCDPISEHNRLYWYRQTLGQGPEFLTYFQNEAQLEKSRLLSDRFSAERPKGSFSTLEIQRTEQGDSAMYLCASSLTGTQNTEAFFGQGTRLTVV.

In its sample, this clonotype ranks as medium-sized. The V and J genes are TRBV28 and TRBJ2-3, with D hard to call. CDR3 size: 12 residues. The V end was cut by 6 bases, the J end by 0 bases, with 4 bases between. Germline CDR1 and CDR2: MDHEN and SYDVKM. The DNA of the CDR3 is TGTGCCAGCAGCTTAAGCACAGATACGCAGTATTTT. Residues: CASSLSTDTQYF.

The chain recombines TRBV6-2 or TRBV6-3 with TRBJ1-5; no firm D call. This CDR3 spans 15 amino acids. Germline V gene data show CDR1 as MNHEY and CDR2 as SVGEGT. The ends were cut back, 6 bases at V and 2 bases at J, with 14 bases in the middle. CDR3 sequence: CASSPMRMGNQPQHF. The CDR3 DNA reads TGTGCCAGCAGCCCAATGAGGATGGGCAATCAGCCCCAGCATTTT.